Listed here are 3 T cell receptor beta chains from one sample, sequenced in a study of blood T cell repertoires in COVID-19. The assay was immunoSEQ multiplex PCR, and TCRdb's table has in-frame clones only and misses some. The top ten hold less than 2.5% of the sample, which has under 55,000 clones, around 86% seen once. The sample comprised peripheral blood. The receptors shown here come from a woman older than 75 with COVID-19, enrolled during active disease.

Written as DNA, the CDR3 is TGTGCCTGGAGTGGGGGGGGCAATCAGCCCCAGCATTTT. Its protein product is CAWSGGGNQPQHF. This rearrangement joins TRBV30 to TRBJ1-5; the D gene is possibly TRBD1 (5 bases). The CDR3 totals 13 residues. Germline V gene sequence: CDR1 GTSNPN, CDR2 SVGIG (reference sequence). Trimming took 1 base from V and 2 from J, leaving 6 bases between them.

This clone has a handful of counts. V usage is TRBV7-2 and J usage is TRBJ1-2; D remains ambiguous. Trimming left V 5 bases short and J 8 bases short, with 15 bases between. CDR1 and CDR2 (germline): SGHTA, FQGNSA. The CDR3 contains 13 residues. The CDR3 here is CASSLSPLQGYTF. In DNA form, the CDR3 reads TGTGCCAGCAGCCTCTCCCCTTTGCAGGGCTACACCTTC.

The chain uses TRBV6-4 and TRBJ2-1, with 11 positions matching TRBD2. The ends lost 2 bases at V and 6 bases at J; junction bases unmatched: 0. This CDR3 has 14 amino acids. CDR1 MRHNA and CDR2 SNTAGT come from the germline V gene. The CDR3: CASSDGTSGNEQFF. The CDR3 coding sequence is TGTGCCAGCAGTGACGGGACTAGCGGCAATGAGCAGTTCTTC.